Included here is one T cell receptor beta chain sequence, with context. Its antigen is unidentified. This entry comes from a study of CD8 T cells in Susac syndrome. Study conclusions and caveats: The TCR sequencing and HLA analysis in the study involved a relatively small number of individuals, as the study acknowledged.

The length of the CDR3 is 13 residues. Looked up from germline, CDR1 is DFQATT and CDR2 is SNEGSKA (reference sequence). Trimming took off 3 bases at V and 7 bases at J, with 16 bases between the two ends. Random hexamers were used to reverse transcribe roughly 0.5 to 1 ug of RNA. The authors amplified TCR beta CDR3 across 54 Vbeta and 13 Jbeta using immunoSEQ multiplex PCR. TCRdb ran MiXCR on the immunoSEQ multiplex PCR reads and lists one entry per CDR3 protein. The sample lists some 180,000 distinct CDR3 sequences; about 95% were seen once. Healthy donors acted as controls, with matching for age and sex. Negative isolation yielded CD4+ and CD8+ T cells, and FACS enriched TEMRA cells.

This receptor was taken from a human donor in good health. This chain uses TRBV20-1 with TRBJ2-7; no firm D call. The sequenced material came from CD4+ T cells from PBMCs. In nucleotides, the CDR3 is TGCAGTGCTAGGGGCTGGATTGCCTGGGAGCAGTACTTC. Its protein is CSARGWIAWEQYF.